The TCR beta chain under discussion was sequenced for a study of Tregs in tolerant kidney transplant recipients. Looked up from germline, CDR1 is GTSNPN and CDR2 is SVGIG (reference sequence). The CDR3 has 15 amino acids. V lost 2 bases to trimming and J lost 2 bases, with 15 bases between them. Sequenced by immunoSEQ multiplex PCR; TCRdb stores in-frame clones only, minus some. This table holds 60,000 or so clones, 70% to 90% found once. Thawed PBMCs were FACS-sorted into unstimulated CD4+CD25+CD127- regulatory T cells, CD4+CD25- non-regulatory cells, CD4 and CD8 cells. General study findings and limits: Biological reproducibility was not directly addressed, but technical replication error appeared minimal.

This clone was observed once. Its antigen is not known. The sample here was Tregs from blood, taken before the transplant. The sequence derives from a human donor who received a combined kidney and bone marrow transplant. This sequence joins TRBV30 and TRBJ1-1; no definite D call. CDR3 nucleotide sequence: TGTGCCTGGAGTAAGTTTGTACAGCAAAACACTGAAGCTTTCTTT. It codes for CAWSKFVQQNTEAFF.